This entry concerns a single TCR beta chain. As handled by the study authors: Amplification from reference gene primers served as the basis for estimated nucleated cell counts. TCRdb's table, derived via immunoSEQ multiplex PCR, lists solely in-frame clones and lacks some. V, J and clone size reflect that table, while D and trimming were determined from the DNA. Among fewer than 250,000 clones listed, around four fifths were seen once. The data were obtained in a study of blood T cell repertoires in COVID-19. Study information: Samples taken during acute and convalescent COVID-19 were collected in the United States, Italy and Spain. Nucleic acid was either cDNA or gDNA, and it came from T cells, B-cell-depleted T cells, or PBMCs.

Germline loops: CDR1 SGHDN, CDR2 FVKESK. This CDR3 has 13 amino acids. Trimming pared 7 bases from V and 6 bases from J, leaving 16 bases between. Sequencing was done on a sample of peripheral blood. The sequence came from a woman aged 50 to 60 with acute or convalescent COVID-19. The chain links TRBV14 to TRBJ2-7; tentatively, D is TRBD1 (5 bases). CDR3 sequence reads: CASTYAGSGEQYF. CDR3 bases: TGTGCCAGCACGTACGCAGGGTCGGGCGAGCAGTACTTC.